Below, 14 T cell receptor beta chains from the same sample are listed, as sequenced in a study of T cells in Graves' hyperthyroidism and ophthalmopathy. Amplified TCR beta CDR3 regions came from RNA transcripts. First-round RT-PCR of the TCR CDR3 relied on the HTBI primer set. One entry per CDR3 protein results from TCRdb running MiXCR on the multiplex PCR reads. The sample lists more than 500,000 distinct CDR3 sequences, 35% to 55% seen once, with around 20% in the top ten. The source material was peripheral blood or thyroid tissue (not recorded which). The receptors were gathered from an adult woman with Graves' disease, either hyperthyroidism or ophthalmopathy (not recorded which).

The chain uses TRBV2 and TRBJ2-5, with 10 positions matching TRBD1. This CDR3 contains 16 residues. The ends lost 6 bases at V and 4 bases at J; junction bases unmatched: 11. Germline CDR1 SNHLY, CDR2 FYNNEI. The CDR3 is CASRPLGTGEAETQYF. DNA of the CDR3: TGTGCCAGCAGACCTCTGGGGACAGGGGAAGCAGAGACCCAGTACTTC.

Comment on this clonotype: One end of the junction does not line up with germline, which may come from a read error. The rearrangement joins TRBV4-1 to TRBJ1-6; 7 nucleotides align to TRBD1. CDR1 is MGHRA and CDR2 is YSYEKL in the germline V gene. The CDR3 length is 16 residues. For the CDR3, the DNA is TGTGCCAGCAGCAGAAGACGGGACAGTAGGAATTCACCCCTCCACTTT. Its protein product is CASSRRRDSRNSPLHF.

This clonotype was recorded a few times. The J gene is TRBJ1-3, the V gene TRBV9; D gene ambiguous. Germline loops: CDR1 SGDLS, CDR2 YYNGEE. The CDR3 is made up of 13 amino acids. V shed 1 base and J shed 9 bases, with 11 bases lying between them. The CDR3 here is CASSVPPERTIYF. The CDR3 DNA is TGTGCCAGCAGCGTACCCCCCGAGCGCACCATATATTTT. The entire variable domain, with the rest obtained from reference TRBV9 and TRBJ1-3, is as follows: DSGVTQTPKHLITATGQRVTLRCSPRSGDLSVYWYQQSLDQGLQFLIQYYNGEERAKGNILERFSAQQFPDLHSELNLSSLELGDSALYFCASSVPPERTIYFGEGSWLTVV.

This clonotype was detected only once. An end of the junction does not agree with germline; a read error may underlie this. This chain links TRBV7-9 with TRBJ2-7; D possibly uses TRBD1 or TRBD2 (5 bases each). Germline CDR1 reads SEHNR; CDR2 reads FQNEAQ (reference sequence). The CDR3 is made up of 10 amino acids. The CDR3 here is CASSSWDGGF. As DNA, the CDR3 is TGTGCCAGCAGCTCCTGGGACGGCGGGTTC.

The chain couples TRBV6-6 to TRBJ1-1; D possibly corresponds to TRBD1 (5 bases). Trimming left V 7 bases short and J 1 base short, with 10 bases between. The length of the CDR3 is 13 residues. Looked up from germline, CDR1 is MNHNY and CDR2 is SVGAGI (reference sequence). The CDR3 nucleotides are TGTGCCAGCAAACCCCAGGGGAACACTGAAGCTTTCTTT. Its protein product is CASKPQGNTEAFF.

The chain combines TRBV10-3 with TRBJ2-5; 11 nucleotides align to TRBD2. The CDR3 has 13 amino acids. Germline-derived CDR1 and CDR2 are ENHRY and SYGVKD. With V trimmed by 8 bases and J by 2 bases, 1 base remained unmatched. The CDR3 nucleotides are TGTGCCATCGGGACTAGCGGACAAGAGACCCAGTACTTC. Its translation is CAIGTSGQETQYF.

The chain employs TRBV15 and TRBJ1-5, with D perhaps TRBD1 (5 bases). Germline lookup yields CDR1 LNHNV and CDR2 YYDKDF (reference sequence). Trimming took off 5 bases at V and 2 bases at J, with 13 bases between the two ends. The CDR3 length is 15 residues. This CDR3 is CATSLGGFGNQPQHF. The CDR3 DNA follows: TGTGCCACCAGCCTCGGGGGATTCGGCAATCAGCCCCAGCATTTT.

There are a few counts of this clonotype. V is TRBV15 and J is TRBJ1-5, with D tentatively TRBD1 (6 bases). The J call may be faulty, since TRBJ2-3 better matches the DNA end. This CDR3 comprises 17 residues. Germline values: CDR1 LNHNV, CDR2 YYDKDF (reference sequence). The CDR3 is CATSRETTGLGEDTQYF. In DNA form, the CDR3 reads TGTGCCACCAGCAGAGAGACTACAGGGCTGGGCGAAGATACGCAGTATTTT.

This clonotype came up many times. The chain joins TRBV11-2 to TRBJ2-2; TRBD2 aligns across 9 bases. The junction had 7 bases not matched to a gene; V was cut back by 5 bases and J by 0 bases. The CDR3 runs to 17 residues. CDR1 SGHAT and CDR2 FQNNGV come from the germline V gene. CDR3 amino acids: CASSTSRGRANTGELFF. CDR3 bases: TGTGCCAGCAGCACCTCCCGCGGGAGGGCGAACACCGGGGAGCTGTTTTTT.

There are many counts of this clonotype. The genes are TRBV4-2 and TRBJ1-6, with D perhaps TRBD1 (6 bases). The germline CDR1 and CDR2 sequences are LGHNA and YNFKEQ. The CDR3 is 15 residues long. V was trimmed by 4 bases and J by 7 bases, leaving 14 bases between them. The CDR3, as DNA: TGTGCCAGCAGCCTCCACAGGGTCCCAAATTCACCCCTCCACTTT. Translated, it gives CASSLHRVPNSPLHF.

The chain employs TRBV7-9 and TRBJ2-7; TRBD2 agrees at 8 bases. This CDR3 has 14 residues. Germline CDR1 SEHNR, CDR2 FQNEAQ (reference sequence). Trimming at V came to 10 bases and at J to 3 bases, leaving 11 bases not matched to a gene. The CDR3 protein is CATHPGGAGYEQYF. CDR3 DNA: TGTGCCACCCATCCGGGAGGGGCGGGCTACGAGCAGTACTTC.

The chain has TRBV29-1 and TRBJ1-4; the match to TRBD1 covers 7 bases. The CDR3 runs to 12 residues. CDR1 and CDR2 from the germline V gene are SQVTM and ANQGSEA. J lost 4 bases, V lost 7 bases, and 3 bases had no gene match. The CDR3 protein is CSGQGDNEKLFF. CDR3 DNA: TGCAGCGGGCAGGGGGATAATGAAAAACTGTTTTTT. Full variable domain (missing parts from reference TRBV29-1 and TRBJ1-4): SAVISQKPSRDICQRGTSLTIQCQVDSQVTMMFWYRQQPGQSLTLIATANQGSEATYESGFVIDKFPISRPNLTFSTLTVSNMSPEDSSIYLCSGQGDNEKLFFGSGTQLSVL.

This clonotype was detected many times. The chain uses TRBV12-3 or TRBV12-4 and TRBJ1-2; unclear D gene. Trimming left V 1 base short and J 8 bases short, with 11 bases between. The CDR3 is 13 residues long. The CDR3 protein is CASSLVDPRGYTF. CDR3 DNA: TGTGCCAGCAGTTTAGTGGATCCCCGGGGCTACACCTTC.

V and J are TRBV24-1 and TRBJ1-2; D not certain. Between the trimmed V and J ends, which lost 3 bases and 8 bases, there was a span of 9 bases. CDR3 length: 12 residues. From germline, CDR1 is KGHDR and CDR2 SFDVKD. In DNA form, the CDR3 reads TGTGCCACCAGTGATGCCTTCACAGGCTACACCTTC. This codes for CATSDAFTGYTF.